This T cell receptor (beta chain) originates from a study of blood T cell repertoires in COVID-19. Study-wide background: Nucleic acid was either cDNA or gDNA, and it came from T cells, B-cell-depleted T cells, or PBMCs.

This clone was detected only once. Under the authors' procedure: Quantification of nucleated cells was approximated via reference gene primer amplification. The protocol was immunoSEQ multiplex PCR, while the TCRdb copy is restricted to in-frame clones and leaves out a portion. That table furnishes V, J and clone size, whereas the DNA furnished D and trimming. The sample contains around 78,000 clones, 82% of which appear only once. This CDR3 has 14 amino acids. The V and J ends lost 10 bases and 0 bases, in that order; junction bases with no gene match: 6. Germline V gene data show CDR1 as ENHRY and CDR2 as SYGVKD.

This sequence originates from a human donor in a cohort sampled during active COVID-19. Sequenced input: peripheral blood. V is TRBV10-3 and J is TRBJ1-5; 7 nucleotides match TRBD1. The CDR3 is CATRTGLSNQPQHF. CDR3 bases: TGTGCCACCAGGACAGGTCTTAGCAATCAGCCCCAGCATTTT.